These T cell receptor beta chains were read from a single sample in a study of Tregs in tolerant kidney transplant recipients. Here immunoSEQ multiplex PCR was the method, and the copy in TCRdb shows in-frame clones only, minus some. The sample consists of 15,000 to 20,000 clones, just over 65% of them appearing once. These receptors' antigens are unknown. Sequencing used Tregs from blood cultured with allogeneic cells. Receptors originate from a human donor in good health. The CDR3 runs from the conserved cysteine through the conserved F or W. Fields, in order: D gene, V gene, J gene, clone size, CDR3 protein, CDR3 DNA. The D gene is left open where the match is weak. Rows may omit the clone size; those that give it use once, few, many or a size class.

>.|TRBV21-1|TRBJ2-3|.
CASSNTRDRVGDTQYF
TGTGCCAGCAGCAATACCCGGGACAGGGTGGGAGATACGCAGTATTTT
>.|TRBV2|TRBJ2-2|.
CASTLGPTGELFF
TGTGCCAGCACGTTGGGGCCCACCGGGGAGCTGTTTTTT
>.|TRBV21-1|TRBJ2-1|.
CASTASRDNEQFF
TGTGCCAGCACAGCGTCCAGAGACAATGAGCAGTTCTTC
>TRBD1|TRBV5-6|TRBJ1-2|.
CASSLWGTGLYGYTF
TGTGCCAGCAGCTTGTGGGGGACAGGACTCTATGGCTACACCTTC
>TRBD1|TRBV30|TRBJ2-3|few
CAWSGDSLTDTQYF
TGTGCCTGGAGTGGGGACAGCCTCACAGATACGCAGTATTTT
>TRBD2|TRBV6-5|TRBJ2-7|.
CASTSPGLAAYEQYF
TGTGCCAGCACCTCGCCCGGACTAGCGGCTTACGAGCAGTACTTC
>.|TRBV11-3|TRBJ2-3|few
CASSAGQHTDTQYF
TGTGCCAGCAGCGCGGGACAGCACACAGATACGCAGTATTTT
>TRBD2|TRBV11-2|TRBJ2-3|.
CASSSAGLESDTQYF
TGTGCCAGCAGTAGCGCGGGACTAGAGTCGGATACGCAGTATTTT
>.|TRBV2|TRBJ2-7|.
CASSVRPVYEQYF
TGTGCCAGCAGTGTGCGTCCAGTCTACGAGCAGTACTTC
>TRBD2|TRBV10-3|TRBJ2-1|.
CAIRTSAASYNEQFF
TGTGCCATCAGGACTAGCGCCGCCTCCTACAATGAGCAGTTCTTC
>.|TRBV14|TRBJ2-6|.
CASSQGRGRGANVLTF
TGTGCCAGCAGCCAAGGCCGGGGGCGAGGGGCCAACGTCCTGACTTTC
>.|TRBV10-3|TRBJ2-5|once
CAISELGSAGETQYF
TGTGCCATCAGTGAGCTAGGGAGTGCGGGAGAGACCCAGTACTTC
>TRBD1|TRBV5-5|TRBJ1-2|.
CASSFVKGAYTF
TGTGCCAGCAGCTTTGTGAAGGGGGCCTACACCTTC
>.|TRBV6-5|TRBJ2-7|.
CASREGGSAYEQYF
TGTGCCAGCAGAGAGGGCGGGTCGGCCTACGAGCAGTACTTC
>TRBD1|TRBV9|TRBJ2-7|.
CASSVGSGGWSYEQYF
TGTGCCAGCAGCGTAGGGTCAGGGGGCTGGTCCTACGAGCAGTACTTC
>.|TRBV29-1|TRBJ2-7|.
CSVKTVPLGYEQYF
TGCAGCGTTAAGACAGTTCCCCTAGGCTACGAGCAGTACTTC
>.|TRBV6-6|TRBJ2-3|once
CATSRSTDTQYF
TGTGCCACCAGTCGGAGCACAGATACGCAGTATTTT
>TRBD2|TRBV18|TRBJ2-3|.
CASSPPNLAGKLF
TGTGCCAGCTCACCACCGAACCTAGCGGGGAAACTATTT
>.|TRBV6-1|TRBJ2-7|.
CASSDWWGSTIYEQYF
TGTGCCAGCAGTGATTGGTGGGGCAGTACCATCTACGAGCAGTACTTC
>.|TRBV11-2|TRBJ2-2|.
CASSPPGTGELFF
TGTGCCAGCAGCCCCCCAGGGACCGGGGAGCTGTTTTTT
>TRBD2|TRBV5-1|TRBJ2-7|.
CASSLVTGGSLAGYEQYF
TGCGCCAGCAGCTTGGTGACAGGCGGTTCACTAGCGGGCTACGAGCAGTACTTC
>TRBD1|TRBV5-1|TRBJ2-2|.
CASSPWDRGNTGELFF
TGCGCCAGCAGCCCATGGGACAGGGGAAACACCGGGGAGCTGTTTTTT
>TRBD1|TRBV6-6|TRBJ1-6|.
CASSFLQGARNSPLHF
TGTGCCAGCAGTTTTCTACAGGGGGCGAGGAATTCACCCCTCCACTTT
>.|TRBV19|TRBJ1-5|.
CASSFTRRSNQPQHF
TGTGCCAGTAGTTTCACGAGGAGGAGCAATCAGCCCCAGCATTTT
>.|TRBV6-5|TRBJ2-3|once
CASSSSYRGLTDTQYF
TGTGCCAGCAGTTCCTCCTATCGGGGCCTCACAGATACGCAGTATTTT
>.|TRBV18|TRBJ1-1|few
CASSPRGNTEAFF
TGTGCCAGCTCACCACGTGGGAACACTGAAGCTTTCTTT
>TRBD1|TRBV28|TRBJ1-1|.
CASSSITGGTEAFF
TGTGCCAGCAGTTCAATTACAGGGGGCACTGAAGCTTTCTTT
>TRBD2|TRBV7-8|TRBJ2-7|.
CASSFVAGGSYEQYF
TGTGCCAGCAGCTTTGTAGCGGGTGGGTCCTACGAGCAGTACTTC
>TRBD1|TRBV19|TRBJ1-2|.
CASSMDRGTKNYGYTF
TGTGCCAGTAGTATGGACAGGGGCACTAAAAATTATGGCTACACCTTC
>TRBD2|TRBV7-9|TRBJ2-3|.
CASSTWGSGGRDTQYF
TGTGCCAGCTCCACCTGGGGGAGCGGGGGTAGGGATACGCAGTATTTT
>.|TRBV21-1|TRBJ1-1|.
CASSKGSPVLTEAFF
TGTGCCAGCAGCAAAGGGTCCCCAGTCCTCACTGAAGCTTTCTTT
>.|TRBV18|TRBJ2-7|.
CASSSGPHDSYEQYF
TGTGCCAGCTCATCCGGGCCTCACGACTCCTACGAGCAGTACTTC
>.|TRBV18|TRBJ1-5|.
CASSLSTGNQPQHF
TGTGCCAGCTCACTTTCAACTGGCAATCAGCCCCAGCATTTT
>.|TRBV28|TRBJ2-7|few
CASSLSGVGSYEQYF
TGTGCCAGCAGCCTGTCAGGGGTCGGTTCCTACGAGCAGTACTTC
>.|TRBV18|TRBJ2-3|.
CASSPKTDTQYF
TGTGCCAGCTCACCAAAAACAGATACGCAGTATTTT
>.|TRBV11-3|TRBJ2-1|.
CASSVSGRVGEQFF
TGTGCCAGCAGCGTAAGTGGCAGGGTTGGCGAGCAGTTCTTC
>.|TRBV9|TRBJ1-3|few
CASSVAVGGRSGNTIYF
TGTGCCAGCAGCGTAGCTGTGGGAGGTCGCTCTGGAAACACCATATATTTT
>TRBD1|TRBV18|TRBJ2-2|.
CASSRGTGNAGELFF
TGTGCCAGCTCGCGGGGGACAGGGAACGCCGGGGAGCTGTTTTTT
>.|TRBV29-1|TRBJ1-1|.
CSVEGQVPEAFF
TGCAGCGTTGAAGGACAGGTTCCTGAAGCTTTCTTT
>TRBD2|TRBV5-1|TRBJ2-1|.
CASSLSTSGGKNEQFF
TGCGCCAGCAGCTTGAGTACTAGCGGGGGGAAGAATGAGCAGTTCTTC
>.|TRBV19|TRBJ1-1|.
CASSIRGIQNTEAFF
TGTGCCAGTAGTATAAGGGGGATTCAGAACACTGAAGCTTTCTTT
>.|TRBV5-1|TRBJ2-7|.
CASSYQGRWEQYF
TGCGCCAGCAGCTACCAGGGGCGCTGGGAGCAGTACTTC
>.|TRBV5-4|TRBJ1-1|.
CASSPRDPGNTEAFF
TGTGCCAGCAGCCCCCGGGACCCCGGGAACACTGAAGCTTTCTTT
>.|TRBV2|TRBJ2-7|.
CASIPTEISYEQYF
TGTGCCAGCATCCCGACAGAAATCTCCTACGAGCAGTACTTC
>.|TRBV5-4|TRBJ1-1|.
CASSWVDSRGTEAFF
TGTGCCAGCAGCTGGGTGGACAGCCGGGGCACTGAAGCTTTCTTT
>.|TRBV11-2|TRBJ1-2|.
CASSPPNWRFGYTF
TGTGCCAGCAGCCCCCCCAATTGGCGTTTCGGCTACACCTTC
>.|TRBV19|TRBJ2-7|once
CASGKGRVFDEQYF
TGTGCCAGTGGGAAGGGCAGGGTCTTCGACGAGCAGTACTTC
>.|TRBV7-5|TRBJ2-7|.
CVRSPNYEQYF
TGTGTCAGAAGCCCCAACTACGAGCAGTACTTC
>.|TRBV4-1|TRBJ1-1|.
CASSQTGNLNTEAFF
TGCGCCAGCAGCCAAACCGGGAATCTGAACACTGAAGCTTTCTTT
>TRBD1|TRBV29-1|TRBJ1-4|.
CSVTGGLTNEKLFF
TGCAGCGTCACAGGGGGCCTAACTAATGAAAAACTGTTTTTT
>.|TRBV14|TRBJ2-5|.
CASSQVNAGRGETQYF
TGTGCCAGCAGCCAAGTAAATGCAGGGCGAGGAGAGACCCAGTACTTC
>.|TRBV5-1|TRBJ2-2|few
CASSPLIGELFF
TGCGCCAGCAGCCCGCTTATCGGGGAGCTGTTTTTT
>TRBD2|TRBV10-3|TRBJ2-7|.
CAISESGLAGNYEQYF
TGTGCCATCAGTGAGTCTGGACTAGCGGGAAACTACGAGCAGTACTTC
>.|TRBV7-9|TRBJ2-7|medium-sized
CASSRRAGSEQYF
TGTGCCAGCAGCCGCAGGGCGGGATCCGAGCAGTACTTC